The 9 T cell receptor beta chains reported below all come from one sample, sequenced in a study of T cells in localized non-small cell lung cancer. TCRdb keeps only in-frame clones here, not all; method: immunoSEQ multiplex PCR. The sample lists some 1,500 clones, 24% occurring once. The sample was lung tumor tissue, taken before any cancer treatment. Receptor source: a man aged 35-69 years with stage I squamous cell lung carcinoma.

This clone was observed a handful of times. The rearrangement links TRBV11-3 to TRBJ1-6; 7 bases match TRBD1. Germline V gene lookup returns CDR1 SGHNT and CDR2 YENEEA. The junction had 6 bases not matched to a gene; V was cut back by 7 bases and J by 0 bases. This CDR3 contains 16 residues. Written as DNA, the CDR3 is TGTGCCAGCAACAGGGGACAGAGCTCCTATAATTCACCCCTCCACTTT. Amino acids: CASNRGQSSYNSPLHF.

This chain uses TRBV4-1 with TRBJ1-6; D ambiguous. This CDR3 spans 18 amino acids. Trimming shortened V by 0 bases and J by 0 bases, and 12 bases separated the two germline ends. The germline V gene has CDR1 MGHRA and CDR2 YSYEKL. DNA of the CDR3: TGCGCCAGCAGCCAAGAACCCATTGGGAGCTCCTATAATTCACCCCTCCACTTT. Protein sequence: CASSQEPIGSSYNSPLHF.

The rearrangement joins TRBV11-3 to TRBJ2-3; 9 bases match TRBD2. The CDR3 contains 15 residues. V was pared by 5 bases and J by 6 bases, with 9 bases of the junction left unmatched. From germline, CDR1 is SGHNT and CDR2 YENEEA. This CDR3 reads CASSGVAGAVDTQYF. DNA for the CDR3: TGTGCCAGCAGCGGCGTAGCGGGGGCAGTGGATACGCAGTATTTT.

This sequence joins TRBV11-3 and TRBJ1-2, with TRBD1 identical over 8 bases. V was pared by 5 bases and J by 8 bases, with 13 bases of the junction left unmatched. The germline gives CDR1 SGHNT, CDR2 YENEEA. The CDR3 covers 15 residues. The DNA for the CDR3 is TGTGCCAGCAGCCTTCCGGGACAGGTCGGTAGGGGCTACACCTTC. Its translation: CASSLPGQVGRGYTF.

This clone is deemed medium-sized. For the CDR3, the DNA is TGTGCCAGCAAAGCGAACAGGAACACTGAAGCTTTCTTT. This translates into CASKANRNTEAFF. J is TRBJ1-1 and V is TRBV6-8; the D is unclear. Germline V gene data show CDR1 as MNHGY and CDR2 as SAAAGT. Trimming removed 7 bases at V and 1 base at J, with 10 bases between. The CDR3 covers 13 residues.

The V and J genes are TRBV7-1 and TRBJ1-1; D is unresolved. TRBV7-1 is assigned to the ORF class and has an uncertain function. V lost 4 bases, J lost 6 bases, and 12 bases lay in between. The CDR3 spans 13 residues. The CDR3 coding sequence is TGTGCCAGCAGCTTAAGTCTTGTGGCTGAAGCTTTCTTT. The encoded protein is CASSLSLVAEAFF.

This clone was detected only a few times. V usage is TRBV6-8 and J usage is TRBJ2-2; D unresolved. Trimming left V 0 bases short and J 1 base short, with 3 bases between. Germline V gives CDR1 MNHGY, CDR2 SAAAGT. This CDR3 contains 14 residues. The CDR3 sequence: CASSYSRNTGELFF. The CDR3 coding sequence is TGTGCCAGCAGTTACTCGCGGAACACCGGGGAGCTGTTTTTT.

This clone was seen more than once but under ten times. The chain joins TRBV28 to TRBJ1-1, with D possibly being TRBD1 (5 bases). The CDR3 is 12 residues long. V dropped 1 base and J dropped 5 bases, with 5 bases sitting between them. The germline V gene has CDR1 MDHEN and CDR2 SYDVKM. CDR3 sequence: CASSLYRTEAFF. The DNA of the CDR3 is TGTGCCAGCAGTTTATACAGGACTGAAGCTTTCTTT. The full variable domain, completed using reference TRBV28 and TRBJ1-1, is DVKVTQSSRYLVKRTGEKVFLECVQDMDHENMFWYRQDPGLGLRLIYFSYDVKMKEKGDIPEGYSVSREKKERFSLILESASTNQTSMYLCASSLYRTEAFFGQGTRLTVV.

This chain joins TRBV11-3 and TRBJ1-1; D is uncertain. This CDR3 has 14 amino acids. Trimming took off 2 bases at V and 1 base at J, with 8 bases between the two ends. Germline values: CDR1 SGHNT, CDR2 YENEEA. This CDR3 reads CASSLFRQNTEAFF. In DNA form, the CDR3 reads TGTGCCAGCAGCTTATTTCGGCAGAACACTGAAGCTTTCTTT.